The clone carrying this TCR beta chain was found many times. Its antigen is undetermined. With the read ending 3 residues before the CDR3 end, the germline J gene is used to fill in that end. The CDR3 spans 15 residues. The germline V gene has CDR1 KGHSH and CDR2 LQKENI. V shed 3 bases and J shed 0 bases, with 12 bases lying between them. This sample was taken from a study of T cell clonality in common variable immunodeficiency. Findings and limits, study-wide: Shared TCRbeta clones were fewer between CVID subjects than controls. Compared with healthy controls, CVID subjects showed increased TCRbeta clonality, mostly in about a third.

This table comes from immunoSEQ multiplex PCR, and its TCRdb copy is limited to in-frame clones, with some not included. The specimen has tens of thousands of clones, none found just once. The sample was peripheral blood mononuclear cells. V is TRBV18 and J is TRBJ2-7; D perhaps matches TRBD1 (6 bases). The sequence was collected from a person aged 18-70 years in good health. The DNA read from the CDR3 is TGTGCCAGCTCACCCATCCGGGACAACTCCTACGAG. This encodes CASSPIRDNSYE. The whole CDR3 protein is CASSPIRDNSYEQYF.